This TCR beta chain emerged from a study of neurological immune-mediated disorders. Study-wide findings and caveats: TCR clonal expansion peaked in HTLV-1-associated myelopathy patients and was lowest in multiple sclerosis patients. When the repertoires were grouped phylogenetically, those of 18 of the 34 multiple sclerosis patients came together in a single cluster of related CDR3 sequences, which points to a possible repertoire-level signature.

The cDNA was synthesized by 5'RACE incorporating 10-nucleotide random UMIs. TCRdb re-called the 5' RACE reads through MiXCR, storing one row per CDR3 protein. Of over 60,000 distinct CDR3 sequences in the sample, around 5.5% were seen once. This CDR3 region has 14 residues. The junction had 8 bases not matched to a gene; V was cut back by 7 bases and J by 2 bases. Regarding this clonotype: Its antigen is not known.

The material sequenced was PBMCs. This TCR was recovered from a woman aged 25 to 39 with multiple sclerosis. The genes are TRBV12-3 or TRBV12-4 and TRBJ2-7, with TRBD1 matching over 7 bases. CDR3 protein: CASNPGQSPYEQYF. The CDR3 DNA sequence: TGTGCCAGCAACCCGGGACAGTCTCCCTACGAGCAGTACTTC.